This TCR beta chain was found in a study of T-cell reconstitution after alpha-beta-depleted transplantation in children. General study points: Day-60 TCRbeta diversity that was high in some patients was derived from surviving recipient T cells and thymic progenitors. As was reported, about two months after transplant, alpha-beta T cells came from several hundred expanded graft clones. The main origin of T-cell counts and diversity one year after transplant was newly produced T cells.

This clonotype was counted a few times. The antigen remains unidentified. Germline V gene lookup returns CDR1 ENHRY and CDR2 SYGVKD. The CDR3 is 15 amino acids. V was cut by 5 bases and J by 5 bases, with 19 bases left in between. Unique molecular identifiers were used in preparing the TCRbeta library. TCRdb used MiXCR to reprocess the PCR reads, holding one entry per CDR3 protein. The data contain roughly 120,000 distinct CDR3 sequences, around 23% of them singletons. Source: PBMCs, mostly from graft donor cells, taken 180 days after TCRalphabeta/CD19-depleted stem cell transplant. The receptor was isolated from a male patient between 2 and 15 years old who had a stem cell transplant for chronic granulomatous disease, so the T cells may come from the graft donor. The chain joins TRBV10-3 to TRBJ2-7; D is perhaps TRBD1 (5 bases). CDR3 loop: CAISSGREGSDEQYF. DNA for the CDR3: TGTGCCATCAGTTCGGGCAGGGAAGGGTCTGACGAGCAGTACTTC.